This T cell receptor (beta chain) was sequenced during a study of early T cells in non-severe SARS-CoV-2 infection. In its sample, this clonotype was seen a few times. What it recognizes is unknown. The CDR3 contains 16 residues. V was cut by 0 bases and J by 4 bases, with 15 bases left in between. Germline-derived CDR1 and CDR2 are MGHRA and YSYEKL. General study results and limits: Reliance on VDJdb matching favored anti-spike CD8 responses; private and CD4 specificities were missed.

Unique molecular identifiers (one per individual cDNA molecule) were attached. TCRdb reanalysed the 5' RACE reads using MiXCR and keeps one entry per CDR3 protein. This table holds tens of thousands of distinct CDR3 sequences, about 19% found once. The rearrangement uses TRBV4-1 and TRBJ2-5; D might be TRBD2 (6 bases). The sequence was collected from an adult who was a healthcare worker with PCR-confirmed SARS-CoV-2 infection or an uninfected control (not recorded which). The specimen comprised whole blood, sampled at baseline. CDR3 in DNA: TGCGCCAGCAGCCAAGAGATGGCGGGGAGTCGAGAGACCCAGTACTTC. Translation gives CASSQEMAGSRETQYF.